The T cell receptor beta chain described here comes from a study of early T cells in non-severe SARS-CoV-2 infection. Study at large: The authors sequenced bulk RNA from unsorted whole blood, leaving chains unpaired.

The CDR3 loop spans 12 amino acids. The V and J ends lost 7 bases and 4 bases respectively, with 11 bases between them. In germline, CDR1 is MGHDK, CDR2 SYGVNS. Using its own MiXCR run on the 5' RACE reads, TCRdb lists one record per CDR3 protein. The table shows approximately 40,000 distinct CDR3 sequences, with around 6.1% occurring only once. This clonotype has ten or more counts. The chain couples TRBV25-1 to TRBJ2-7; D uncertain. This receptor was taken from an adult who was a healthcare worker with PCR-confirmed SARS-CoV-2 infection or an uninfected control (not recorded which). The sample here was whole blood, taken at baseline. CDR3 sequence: CASTLDGYEQYF. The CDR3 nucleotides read TGTGCCAGCACCTTGGACGGGTACGAGCAGTACTTC.